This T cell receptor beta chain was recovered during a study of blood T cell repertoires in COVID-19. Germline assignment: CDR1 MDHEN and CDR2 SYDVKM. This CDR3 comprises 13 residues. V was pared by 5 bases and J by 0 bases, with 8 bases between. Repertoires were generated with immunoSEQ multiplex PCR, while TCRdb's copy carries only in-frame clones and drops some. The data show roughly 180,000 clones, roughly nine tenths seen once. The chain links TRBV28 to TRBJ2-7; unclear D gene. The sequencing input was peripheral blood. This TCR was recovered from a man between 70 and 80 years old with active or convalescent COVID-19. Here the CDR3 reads CASSPHSSYEQYF. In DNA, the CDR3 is TGTGCCAGCAGTCCCCACTCCTCCTACGAGCAGTACTTC.